This TCR beta chain was identified in a study of graft-versus-host responses after intestinal transplantation. As for the study in general: The whole recipient group had anti-thymocyte globulin induction followed by tacrolimus and steroids for two to three years.

Using immunoSEQ multiplex PCR, the repertoire was profiled, and TCRdb retains in-frame clones only, with some absent. The top ten clones hold roughly 3% of a sample with roughly 23,000 clones, roughly four fifths of them seen once. Trimming cost V 2 bases and J 9 bases; bases outside gene matches: 6. The CDR3 is made up of 14 amino acids. The germline V gene has CDR1 SEHNR and CDR2 FQNEAQ (reference sequence). To release intraepithelial and lamina propria lymphocytes, the graft tissue was processed. This receptor was obtained from a human patient who received an intestinal transplant, so some T cells may come from the graft donor. The specimen was ileum tissue, collected 12 days after intestinal transplant. The chain uses TRBV7-9 and TRBJ2-4, with 8 bases that match TRBD1. The CDR3 is CASSLQGARVIQYF. The CDR3 DNA follows: TGTGCCAGCAGCTTACAGGGGGCGAGGGTCATTCAGTACTTC.